One TCR beta chain is described in this entry. Antigen specificity is unknown. Assay used: immunoSEQ multiplex PCR; TCRdb lists only in-frame clones, some missing. Of fewer than 13,000 clones in the sample, around 83% were seen once. The data stem from a study of T cells in localized non-small cell lung cancer. Study results and caveats: Uninvolved adjacent lung showed the highest T cell clonality, exceeding tumor. In adjacent lung appeared a median about 58 of the top 100 tumor clones.

Germline-derived CDR1 and CDR2 are SGHTA and FQGNSA. V shed 2 bases and J 2 bases; nucleotides not matched to a gene: 3. The length of the CDR3 is 15 residues. This TCR came from a male donor aged 60 or over with stage III lung adenocarcinoma. The specimen was peripheral blood, collected before any cancer treatment. V and J are TRBV7-2 and TRBJ2-3; 8 positions agree with TRBD2. This CDR3 is CASSLILADTDTQYF. The DNA of the CDR3 is TGTGCCAGCAGCTTAATACTAGCGGACACAGATACGCAGTATTTT. Variable domain in full (rest from reference TRBV7-2 and TRBJ2-3): GAGVSQSPSNKVTEKGKDVELRCDPISGHTALYWYRQSLGQGLEFLIYFQGNSAPDKSGLPSDRFSAERTGGSVSTLTIQRTQQEDSAVYLCASSLILADTDTQYFGPGTRLTVL.